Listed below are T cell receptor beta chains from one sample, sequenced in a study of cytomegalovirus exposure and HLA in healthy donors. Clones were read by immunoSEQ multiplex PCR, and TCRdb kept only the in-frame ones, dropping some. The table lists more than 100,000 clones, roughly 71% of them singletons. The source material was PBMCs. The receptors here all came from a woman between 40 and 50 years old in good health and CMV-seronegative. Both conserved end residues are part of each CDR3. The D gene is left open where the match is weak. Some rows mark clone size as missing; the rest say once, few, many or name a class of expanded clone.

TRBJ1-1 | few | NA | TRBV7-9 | TGTGCCAGCAGCTCCCAGTGGGGGGGGGCAACAATGAACACTGAAGCTTTCTTT | CASSSQWGGATMNTEAFF
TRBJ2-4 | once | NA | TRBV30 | TGTGCCTGGAGTTCTACAAGGACTGGGATACGGGAAAACATTCAGTACTTC | CAWSSTRTGIRENIQYF
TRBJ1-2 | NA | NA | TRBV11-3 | TGTGCCAGCAGCTTAGCTGGCGGCCGGGGCTACACCTTC | CASSLAGGRGYTF
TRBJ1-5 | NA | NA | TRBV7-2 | TGTGCCAGCACTCTAGGACAGAATCAGCCCCAGCATTTT | CASTLGQNQPQHF
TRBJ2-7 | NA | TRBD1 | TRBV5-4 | TGTGCCAGCAGCTCAAGACGGACAGGTGACTACGAGCAGTACTTC | CASSSRRTGDYEQYF
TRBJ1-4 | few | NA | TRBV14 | TGTGCCAGCAGCCAAGACCGTGAAAAACTGTTTTTT | CASSQDREKLFF
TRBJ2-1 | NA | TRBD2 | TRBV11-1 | TGTGCCAGCAGCTACGGACTAGCGGGGCTCAATGAGCAGTTCTTC | CASSYGLAGLNEQFF
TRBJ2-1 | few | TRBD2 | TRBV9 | TGTGCCAGCAGCGTAGGCGGGGGAGACTACAATGAGCAGTTCTTC | CASSVGGGDYNEQFF
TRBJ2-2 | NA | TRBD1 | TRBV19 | TGTGCCAGTAGTCCTACAGGGGGCAAGGGCACCGGGGAGCTGTTTTTT | CASSPTGGKGTGELFF
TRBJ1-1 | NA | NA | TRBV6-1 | TGTGCCAGCAGTGAAGGGACATTGTTTTTTAAGGTTGAAGCTTTCTTT | CASSEGTLFFKVEAFF
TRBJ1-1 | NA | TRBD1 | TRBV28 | TGTGCCAGCGGACAGGGGGGGGAGTACACTGAAGCTTTCTTT | CASGQGGEYTEAFF
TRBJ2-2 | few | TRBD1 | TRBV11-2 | TGTGCCAGCAGCTTAGGTGCCTCCGGGACAGGGCCCACCGGGGAGCTGTTTTTT | CASSLGASGTGPTGELFF
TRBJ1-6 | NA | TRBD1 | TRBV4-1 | TGCGCCAGCAGCCGCGGGGACAGGGATAATTCACCCCTCCACTTT | CASSRGDRDNSPLHF
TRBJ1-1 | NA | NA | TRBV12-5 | TGTGCTAGTGGTCAGATCAGGGGCCTGAACACTGAAGCTTTCTTT | CASGQIRGLNTEAFF
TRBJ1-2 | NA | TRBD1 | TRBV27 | TGTGCCAGCAGTTTCGGGACAGGCCGCGGCTACACCTTC | CASSFGTGRGYTF
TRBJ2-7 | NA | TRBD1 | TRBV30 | TGTGCCTGGACCGGCCGGGACAGGGGGCGCATAACCGAGCAGTACTTC | CAWTGRDRGRITEQYF
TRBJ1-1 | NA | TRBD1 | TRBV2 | TGTGCCAGCAGACGACCGGGACAGATGAACACTGAAGCTTTCTTT | CASRRPGQMNTEAFF
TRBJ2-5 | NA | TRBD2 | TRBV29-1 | TGCAGCGCCCACCCCCTAGCGGGGGGTCGGGACCAAGAGACCCAGTACTTC | CSAHPLAGGRDQETQYF
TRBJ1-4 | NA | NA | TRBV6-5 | TGTGCCAGCAGTTACACCACAGGGACTAATGAAAAACTGTTTTTT | CASSYTTGTNEKLFF
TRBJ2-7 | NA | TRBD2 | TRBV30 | TGTGCCTGGCGACTAGCGGGGAATGCCCTGGAGCAGTACTTC | CAWRLAGNALEQYF
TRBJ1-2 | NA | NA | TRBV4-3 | TGCGCCAGCAGCCATTTACACGATTCTAACTATGGCTACACCTTC | CASSHLHDSNYGYTF
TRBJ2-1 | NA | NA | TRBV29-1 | TGCAGCCTCCTCCTTAGCTCCTACAATGAGCAGTTCTTC | CSLLLSSYNEQFF
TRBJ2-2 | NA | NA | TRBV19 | TGTGCCAGTAGTATAGAGTTCCGGGGCGGGGTGAACACCGGGGAGCTGTTTTTT | CASSIEFRGGVNTGELFF
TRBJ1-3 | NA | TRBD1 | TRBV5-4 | TGTGCCAGCAGCCCCTGGACAGGGGGCGGTGGAAACACCATATATTTT | CASSPWTGGGGNTIYF
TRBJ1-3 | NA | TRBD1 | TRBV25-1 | TGTGCCAGCAGTGACCACCTGAATCCCGGGACAGGGAACACCATATATTTT | CASSDHLNPGTGNTIYF
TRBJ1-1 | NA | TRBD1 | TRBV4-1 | TGCGCCAGCAGCCAAGTACCCACAGGGGGGGACACTGAAGCTTTCTTT | CASSQVPTGGDTEAFF
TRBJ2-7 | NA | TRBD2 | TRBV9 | TGTGCCAGCAGTGACCGGAGCGGGGGCTACGAGCAGTACTTC | CASSDRSGGYEQYF
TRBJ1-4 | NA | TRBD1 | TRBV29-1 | TGCAGCGTGCGACAGGGGGCTGCTAATGAAAAACTGTTTTTT | CSVRQGAANEKLFF
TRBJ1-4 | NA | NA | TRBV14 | TGTGCCAGCAGCCGAATCAGGAGTCACGGGATGGGTGAAAAACTGTTTTTT | CASSRIRSHGMGEKLFF
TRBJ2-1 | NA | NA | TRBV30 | TGTGCCCGAATAACCGAGGGACACTTCGGCAATGAGCAGTTCTTC | CARITEGHFGNEQFF
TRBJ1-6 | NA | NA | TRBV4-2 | TGTGCCAGCAGCCAAGATATACAAAGGGGCGGCACCCTCCACTTT | CASSQDIQRGGTLHF
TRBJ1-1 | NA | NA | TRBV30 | TGTGCCTGGAGAGACTGTGAAGCTTTCTTT | CAWRDCEAFF
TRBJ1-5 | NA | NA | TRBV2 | TGTGCCAGCAGCGCAACAGGCCTGCCCCAGCATTTT | CASSATGLPQHF
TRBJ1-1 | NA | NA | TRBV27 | TGTGCCAGCAGTTTTCAGGGGCAGACTGAAGCTTTCTTT | CASSFQGQTEAFF
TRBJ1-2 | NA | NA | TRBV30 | TGTGCCTGGAAAGTAAATCAGGGCTACACCTTC | CAWKVNQGYTF
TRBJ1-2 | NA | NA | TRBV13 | TGTGCCAGCAGCTTAGCGAACCAGGGGACGAACTATGGCTACACCTTC | CASSLANQGTNYGYTF
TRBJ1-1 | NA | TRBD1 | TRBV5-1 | TGCGCCAGCAGCTTGGTGGCAGGGGGCGCCTACACTGAAGCTTTCTTT | CASSLVAGGAYTEAFF
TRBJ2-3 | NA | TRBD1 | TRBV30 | TGTGCCTGGAGCCGAGGGGGCGATACGCAGTATTTT | CAWSRGGDTQYF
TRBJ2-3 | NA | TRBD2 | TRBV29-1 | TGCAGCGTTGTTTTAGCGGGGGGGAGCACAGATACGCAGTATTTT | CSVVLAGGSTDTQYF
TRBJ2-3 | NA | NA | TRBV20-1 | TGCAGTGCTCCACTAGCAAGTACGCAGTATTTT | CSAPLASTQYF
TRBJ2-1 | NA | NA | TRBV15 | TGTGCCACCAGCAGAGATAATCGCAATGAGCAGTTCTTC | CATSRDNRNEQFF
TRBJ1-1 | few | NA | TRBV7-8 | TGTGCCAGCAGCCCACCGGGGAGGGACGGCAACCGGGGAGCTTTCTTT | CASSPPGRDGNRGAFF
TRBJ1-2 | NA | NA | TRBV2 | TGTGCCAGCAGTGAAGTCCACTACACCTTC | CASSEVHYTF
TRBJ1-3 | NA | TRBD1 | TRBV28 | TGTGCCAGCAGTTTGCGGGACAGTGGAAACACCATATATTTT | CASSLRDSGNTIYF
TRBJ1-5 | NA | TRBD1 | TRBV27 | TGTGCCAGCAGTACCGGGACAGGGCAACAGCCCCAGCATTTT | CASSTGTGQQPQHF
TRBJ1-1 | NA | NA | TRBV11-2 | TGTGCCAGCAGCTCCACCCCGCCCGTGCAGGCGATGAACACTGAAGCTTTCTTT | CASSSTPPVQAMNTEAFF
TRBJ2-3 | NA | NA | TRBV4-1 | TGCGCCAGCAGCCAAGAGCACAGGATCACAGATACGCAGTATTTT | CASSQEHRITDTQYF
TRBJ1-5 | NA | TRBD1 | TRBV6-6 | TGTGCCAGCAACCGTCAACAGGGGAATCAGCCCCAGCATTTT | CASNRQQGNQPQHF
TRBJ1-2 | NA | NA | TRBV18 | TGTGCCAGCTCACCCCAGGCCATGCCCAGCTATGGCTACACCTTC | CASSPQAMPSYGYTF
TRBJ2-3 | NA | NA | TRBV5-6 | TGTGCCAGCAGCTTGGTCGGGCAGGCCTTAGCGGGCACAGATACGCAGTATTTT | CASSLVGQALAGTDTQYF
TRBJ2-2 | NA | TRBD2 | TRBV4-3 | TGCGCCAGCAGCCAAGTATCGGGGGGAGGTACCGGGGAGCTGTTTTTT | CASSQVSGGGTGELFF
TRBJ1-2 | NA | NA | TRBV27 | TGTGCCAGCGGGGAGGAAGAATATGGCTACACCTTC | CASGEEEYGYTF
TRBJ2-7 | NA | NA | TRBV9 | TGTGCCAGCAGCGTAATGGACAGTTTCGCCGAGCAGTACTTC | CASSVMDSFAEQYF
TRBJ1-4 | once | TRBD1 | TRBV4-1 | TGCGCCAGCAGCCAAGGAGGAAACAGGGGCCCTAATGAAAAACTGTTTTTT | CASSQGGNRGPNEKLFF